These 21 T cell receptor beta chains were sequenced from one sample in a study of blood T cell repertoires in COVID-19. Assay: immunoSEQ multiplex PCR; the TCRdb copy retains only in-frame clones and omits some. The repertoire consists of 150,000 to 200,000 clones, with nearly 80% occurring once and the leading ten covering approximately 15%. Sequencing used PBMCs or T cells enriched from blood (not recorded which). The receptors derive from a man between 60 and 75 years old who had been exposed to COVID-19.

This chain uses TRBV7-2 with TRBJ2-1, with no clear D. Germline V CDR1 and CDR2: SGHTA, FQGNSA. CDR3 length: 13 amino acids. Trimming removed 5 bases at V and 5 bases at J, with 10 bases between. The DNA of the CDR3 is TGTGCCAGCAGCAATACAGTAAACAATGAGCAGTTCTTC. The encoded protein is CASSNTVNNEQFF. The full variable domain, completed using reference TRBV7-2 and TRBJ2-1, is GAGVSQSPSNKVTEKGKDVELRCDPISGHTALYWYRQSLGQGLEFLIYFQGNSAPDKSGLPSDRFSAERTGGSVSTLTIQRTQQEDSAVYLCASSNTVNNEQFFGPGTRLTVL.

This clone was seen ten or more times. This rearrangement joins TRBV6-5 to TRBJ1-5; TRBD1 might be the D (6 bases). Germline loops: CDR1 MNHEY, CDR2 SVGAGI. Trimming left V 6 bases short and J 7 bases short, with 13 bases between. The CDR3 spans 13 residues. The CDR3 region is CASSREGVQPQHF. Here the CDR3 DNA reads TGTGCCAGCAGCCGAGAGGGGGTCCAGCCCCAGCATTTT.

The rearrangement uses TRBV27 and TRBJ2-7; D possibly corresponds to TRBD2 (6 bases). Germline CDR1 MNHEY, CDR2 SMNVEV (reference sequence). The CDR3 totals 13 residues. Trimming cost V 5 bases and J 5 bases, with 13 bases left between them. Here the CDR3 reads CASSPWGGDEQYF. The CDR3 coding sequence is TGTGCCAGCAGTCCTTGGGGAGGAGACGAGCAGTACTTC.

This chain uses TRBV5-6 with TRBJ1-4, with D tentatively TRBD1 (5 bases). The germline V gene has CDR1 SGHDT and CDR2 YYEEEE. Trimming removed 4 bases from V and 8 bases from J, with 18 bases in between. The length of the CDR3 is 15 residues. The CDR3 reads CASSRGQGGKEKLFF. CDR3 in DNA: TGTGCCAGCAGCCGCGGGCAGGGAGGGAAAGAAAAACTGTTTTTT.

This clone was recorded once. V and J are TRBV7-2 and TRBJ2-1, with a weak D call TRBD1 (7 bases). Germline CDR1 and CDR2: SGHTA and FQGNSA. The CDR3 is 17 residues long. V gave up 1 base and J gave up 0 bases, with 13 bases separating them. CDR3 loop: CASSLVGGGNSYNEQFF. CDR3 sequence (DNA): TGTGCCAGCAGCTTAGTAGGGGGCGGGAACTCCTACAATGAGCAGTTCTTC.

Written as DNA, the CDR3 is TGTGCCAGCCAAGAGACAGGGAAACAAGAGACCCAGTACTTC. This codes for CASQETGKQETQYF. V gene TRBV6-5 combines with J gene TRBJ2-5; 7 positions match TRBD1. V lost 8 bases, J lost 2 bases, and 8 bases stayed unmatched. Germline CDR1 reads MNHEY; CDR2 reads SVGAGI. This CDR3 contains 14 residues.

This clone was recorded only once. The chain is built from TRBV6-1 and TRBJ1-1; D might be TRBD1 (5 bases). The CDR3 totals 17 residues. V was pared by 0 bases and J by 7 bases, with 21 bases between. The germline gives CDR1 MNHNS, CDR2 SASEGT. CDR3 sequence: CASSEAGRGRTPIEAFF. In nucleotides, the CDR3 is TGTGCCAGCAGTGAAGCGGGGAGGGGACGGACACCGATTGAAGCTTTCTTT.

The CDR3 protein is CASSPGGGYNEQFF. CDR3 DNA sequence: TGCGCCAGCAGCCCGGGAGGGGGATACAATGAGCAGTTCTTC. The rearrangement links TRBV4-3 to TRBJ2-1; 8 bases agree with TRBD2. CDR1 is LGHNA, CDR2 YSLEER, per germline. The V segment lost 4 bases and the J segment 4 bases; nucleotides outside the gene matches: 3. This CDR3 has 14 residues.

V is TRBV5-6 and J is TRBJ2-2, with D maybe TRBD2 (5 bases). The V gene's germline CDR1 is SGHDT and CDR2 YYEEEE. Trimming shortened V by 0 bases and J by 6 bases, and 18 bases separated the two germline ends. The CDR3 is 17 amino acids. CDR3 DNA sequence: TGTGCCAGCAGCTTGGGTGAACTACGTCTAGCTTCCGGGGAGCTGTTTTTT. As protein: CASSLGELRLASGELFF.

The DNA for the CDR3 is TGTGCCAGCAGTATTACTAGCGGACAGCGGGAGGCCCAGTACTTC. The encoded protein is CASSITSGQREAQYF. J is TRBJ2-5 and V is TRBV6-5; 9 nucleotides agree with TRBD2. In germline, CDR1 is MNHEY, CDR2 SVGAGI. V lost 5 bases to trimming and J lost 9 bases; unmatched junction nucleotides: 13. This CDR3 comprises 15 residues.

The rearrangement joins TRBV13 to TRBJ2-1; maybe TRBD2 (6 bases). The CDR3 is 15 residues long. Germline V CDR1 and CDR2: PRHDT, FYEKMQ (reference sequence). Trimming pared 6 bases from V and 6 bases from J, leaving 18 bases between. The CDR3 protein is CASSFFSGLPNEQFF. CDR3 nucleotide sequence: TGTGCCAGCAGTTTTTTCAGCGGGCTCCCCAATGAGCAGTTCTTC.

The chain has TRBV7-8 and TRBJ1-5, with 7 nucleotides matching TRBD1. The CDR3 loop spans 15 amino acids. From germline, CDR1 is SGHVS and CDR2 FQNEAQ. Losses at the gene ends were 5 bases for V and 2 bases for J; bases not matched to a gene: 6. Here the CDR3 reads CASSQRQGGNQPQHF. Here the CDR3 DNA reads TGTGCCAGCAGCCAGCGACAGGGTGGCAATCAGCCCCAGCATTTT.

J is TRBJ2-5 and V is TRBV7-2; D perhaps matches TRBD2 (6 bases). Germline V gene sequence: CDR1 SGHTA, CDR2 FQGNSA. Trimming pared 0 bases from V and 10 bases from J, leaving 15 bases between. The CDR3 covers 14 residues. CDR3 DNA: TGTGCCAGCAGCTTAGCGCTCGGGGTGGAGGGCCAGTACTTC. It encodes CASSLALGVEGQYF.

This chain links TRBV30 with TRBJ1-6, with TRBD1 identical over 12 bases. Germline values: CDR1 GTSNPN, CDR2 SVGIG (reference sequence). CDR3 length equals 16 residues. V gave up 2 bases and J gave up 9 bases; unmatched junction bases: 8. The CDR3 protein is CAWSRLPGQGASPLHF. CDR3 bases: TGTGCCTGGAGTCGCCTACCGGGACAGGGGGCTTCACCCCTCCACTTT.

This rearrangement joins TRBV19 to TRBJ2-2; a weak D match, TRBD1 (7 bases). V was clipped by 3 bases and J by 4 bases, with 12 bases between them. The V gene's germline CDR1 is LNHDA and CDR2 SQIVND (reference sequence). The CDR3 is 15 amino acids. CDR3 in DNA: TGTGCCAGTAGTATTAGGCAGGGGGGCACCGGGGAGCTGTTTTTT. This codes for CASSIRQGGTGELFF.

This chain links TRBV4-1 with TRBJ2-5; D gene ambiguous. Germline CDR1 reads MGHRA; CDR2 reads YSYEKL. V lost 2 bases, J lost 4 bases, and 11 bases lay in between. This CDR3 spans 14 amino acids. Here the CDR3 reads CASSQLPVRETQYF. CDR3 DNA sequence: TGCGCCAGCAGCCAACTGCCGGTACGAGAGACCCAGTACTTC.

This chain joins TRBV7-9 and TRBJ2-1; TRBD2 matches 12 bases. This CDR3 has 15 residues. With V trimmed by 5 bases and J by 6 bases, 5 bases remained unmatched. CDR1 is SEHNR and CDR2 is FQNEAQ in the germline V gene (reference sequence). The CDR3 coding sequence is TGTGCCAGCAGCCAGACTAGCGGGAGAGGCAATGAGCAGTTCTTC. The encoded protein is CASSQTSGRGNEQFF.

This clone was counted only a few times. J is TRBJ1-1 and V is TRBV10-1, with 9 bases lining up with TRBD1. The CDR3 covers 13 residues. Trimming took 4 bases from V and 7 from J; bases not matched to a gene: 4. The germline gives CDR1 WNHNN, CDR2 SYGVQD (reference sequence). The CDR3 region is CASSGGTGLEAFF. DNA for the CDR3: TGCGCCAGCAGTGGGGGGACAGGGCTTGAAGCTTTCTTT.

This clone was seen more than once but under ten times. V and J are TRBV5-6 and TRBJ2-6; a weak D match, TRBD1 (5 bases). Trimming shortened V by 1 base and J by 0 bases, and 11 bases separated the two germline ends. The CDR3 extends over 17 amino acids. Germline V lookup: CDR1 SGHDT, CDR2 YYEEEE. The CDR3 DNA follows: TGTGCCAGCAGCTTGATGGTTGGGGCCTCTGGGGCCAACGTCCTGACTTTC. It codes for CASSLMVGASGANVLTF.

This clone was observed a single time. The V and J genes are TRBV25-1 and TRBJ2-7; TRBD2 is a possible D gene (6 bases). Germline V lookup: CDR1 MGHDK, CDR2 SYGVNS. This CDR3 has 14 amino acids. Trimming stripped 6 bases from V and 5 bases from J, with 17 bases between. The CDR3 nucleotides are TGTGCCAGCAGCCGGGACTCTGTGTTAGACGAGCAGTACTTC. Amino acids: CASSRDSVLDEQYF.

This clone was counted once. The chain combines TRBV6-5 with TRBJ1-2; 7 nucleotides line up with TRBD1. The CDR3 is 15 residues long. Germline trimming cut 4 bases from V and 2 bases from J; bases unmatched to any gene: 7. Germline CDR1 MNHEY, CDR2 SVGAGI. The CDR3 DNA reads TGTGCCAGCAGTTCCCAAGGGGGCCCAAACTATGGCTACACCTTC. Translating it yields CASSSQGGPNYGYTF.